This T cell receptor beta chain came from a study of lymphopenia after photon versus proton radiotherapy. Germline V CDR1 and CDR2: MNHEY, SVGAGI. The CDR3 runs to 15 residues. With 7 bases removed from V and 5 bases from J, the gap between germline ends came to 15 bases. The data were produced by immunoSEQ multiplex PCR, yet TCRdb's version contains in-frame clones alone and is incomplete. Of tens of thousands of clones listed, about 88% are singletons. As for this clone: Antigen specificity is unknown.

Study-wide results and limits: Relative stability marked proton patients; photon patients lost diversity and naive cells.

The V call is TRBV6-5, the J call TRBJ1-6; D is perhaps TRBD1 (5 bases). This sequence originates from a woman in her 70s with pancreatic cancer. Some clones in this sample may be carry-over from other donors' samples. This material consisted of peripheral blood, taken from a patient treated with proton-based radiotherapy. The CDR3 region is CASKGQGGDNSPLHF. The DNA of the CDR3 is TGTGCCAGCAAAGGGCAGGGAGGCGATAATTCACCCCTCCACTTT.